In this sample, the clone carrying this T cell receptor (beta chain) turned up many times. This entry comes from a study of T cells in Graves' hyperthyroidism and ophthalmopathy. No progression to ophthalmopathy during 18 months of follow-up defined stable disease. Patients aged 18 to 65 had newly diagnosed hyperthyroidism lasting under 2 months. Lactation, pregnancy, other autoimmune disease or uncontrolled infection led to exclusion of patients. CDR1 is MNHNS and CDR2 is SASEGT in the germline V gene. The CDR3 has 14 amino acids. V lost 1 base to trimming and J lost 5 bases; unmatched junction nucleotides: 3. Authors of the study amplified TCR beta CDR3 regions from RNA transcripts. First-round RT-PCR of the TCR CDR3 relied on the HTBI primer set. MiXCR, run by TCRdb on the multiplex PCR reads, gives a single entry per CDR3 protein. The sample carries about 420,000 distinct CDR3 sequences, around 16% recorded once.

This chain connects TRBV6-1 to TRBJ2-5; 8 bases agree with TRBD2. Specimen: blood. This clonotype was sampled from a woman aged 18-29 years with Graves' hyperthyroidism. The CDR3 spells CASSEGRGGETQYF. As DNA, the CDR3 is TGTGCCAGCAGTGAAGGTCGGGGGGGGGAGACCCAGTACTTC.